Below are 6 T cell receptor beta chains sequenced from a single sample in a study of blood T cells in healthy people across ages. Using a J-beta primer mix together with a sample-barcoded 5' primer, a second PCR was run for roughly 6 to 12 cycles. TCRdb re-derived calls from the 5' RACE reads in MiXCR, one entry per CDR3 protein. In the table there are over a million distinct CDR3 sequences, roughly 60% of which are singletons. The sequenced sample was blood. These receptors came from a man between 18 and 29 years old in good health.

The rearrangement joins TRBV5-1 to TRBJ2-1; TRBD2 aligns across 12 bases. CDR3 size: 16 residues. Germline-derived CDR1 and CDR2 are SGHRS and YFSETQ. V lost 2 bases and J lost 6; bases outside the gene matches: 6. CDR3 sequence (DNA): TGCGCCAGCAGCTTCGAACTAGCGGGAGGTCTCAATGAGCAGTTCTTC. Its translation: CASSFELAGGLNEQFF.

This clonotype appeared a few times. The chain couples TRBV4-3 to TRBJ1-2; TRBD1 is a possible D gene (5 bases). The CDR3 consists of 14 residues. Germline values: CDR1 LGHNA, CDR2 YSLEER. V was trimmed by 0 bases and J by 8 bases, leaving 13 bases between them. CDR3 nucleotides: TGCGCCAGCAGCCAAGAGGTCAGGGCCTGGGGCTACACCTTC. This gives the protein CASSQEVRAWGYTF.

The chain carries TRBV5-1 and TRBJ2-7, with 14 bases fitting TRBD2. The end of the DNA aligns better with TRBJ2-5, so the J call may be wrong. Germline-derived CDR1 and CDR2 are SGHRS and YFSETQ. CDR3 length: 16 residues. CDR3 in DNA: TGCGCCAGCAGCCCGACTAGCGGGGGGGCGTTAGAGACCCAGTACTTC. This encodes CASSPTSGGALETQYF.

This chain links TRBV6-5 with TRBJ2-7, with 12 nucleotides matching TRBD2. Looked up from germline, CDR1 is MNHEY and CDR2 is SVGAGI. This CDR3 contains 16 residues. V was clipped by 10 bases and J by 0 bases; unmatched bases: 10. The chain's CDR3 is CATRTSGVSSSYEQYF. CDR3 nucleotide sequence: TGTGCCACCAGGACTAGCGGGGTATCCAGCTCCTACGAGCAGTACTTC.

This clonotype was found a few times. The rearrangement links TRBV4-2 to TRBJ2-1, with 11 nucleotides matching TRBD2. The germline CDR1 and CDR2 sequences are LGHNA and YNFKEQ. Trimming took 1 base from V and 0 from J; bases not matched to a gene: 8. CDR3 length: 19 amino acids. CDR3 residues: CASSQGPSGGLSSYNEQFF. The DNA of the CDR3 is TGTGCCAGCAGCCAAGGCCCTAGCGGGGGGTTGAGCTCCTACAATGAGCAGTTCTTC.

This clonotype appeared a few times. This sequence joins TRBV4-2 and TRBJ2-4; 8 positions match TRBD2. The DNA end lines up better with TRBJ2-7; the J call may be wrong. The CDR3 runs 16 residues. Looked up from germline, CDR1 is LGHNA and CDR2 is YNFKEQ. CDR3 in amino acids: CASSQATGLVSYEQYF. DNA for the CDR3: TGTGCCAGCAGCCAAGCGACGGGACTAGTCTCCTACGAGCAGTACTTC.